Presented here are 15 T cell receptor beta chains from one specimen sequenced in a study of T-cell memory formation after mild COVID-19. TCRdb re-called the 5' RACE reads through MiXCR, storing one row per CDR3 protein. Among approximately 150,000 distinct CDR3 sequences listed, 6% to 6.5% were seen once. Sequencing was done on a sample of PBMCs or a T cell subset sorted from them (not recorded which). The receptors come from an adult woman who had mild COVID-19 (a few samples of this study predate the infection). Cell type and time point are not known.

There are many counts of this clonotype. The CDR3 sequence: CASLGGRRTGELFF. The CDR3 DNA reads as TGTGCCAGCCTAGGGGGGCGTCGAACCGGGGAGCTGTTTTTT. This chain joins TRBV7-8 and TRBJ2-2; D tentatively reads TRBD1 or TRBD2 (6 bases each). This CDR3 contains 14 residues. Germline values: CDR1 SGHVS, CDR2 FQNEAQ. Trimming left V 8 bases short and J 5 bases short, with 15 bases between.

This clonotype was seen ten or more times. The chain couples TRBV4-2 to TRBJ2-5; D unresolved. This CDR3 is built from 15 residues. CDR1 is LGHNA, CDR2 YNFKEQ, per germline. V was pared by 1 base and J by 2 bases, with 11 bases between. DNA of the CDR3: TGTGCCAGCAGCCAAGTTAGCACTTTACAAGAGACCCAGTACTTC. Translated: CASSQVSTLQETQYF.

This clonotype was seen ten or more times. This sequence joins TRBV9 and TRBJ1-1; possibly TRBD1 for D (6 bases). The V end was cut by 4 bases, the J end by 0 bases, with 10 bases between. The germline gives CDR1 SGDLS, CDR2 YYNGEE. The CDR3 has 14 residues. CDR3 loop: CASSPGHMNTEAFF. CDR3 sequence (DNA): TGTGCCAGCAGCCCGGGACACATGAACACTGAAGCTTTCTTT. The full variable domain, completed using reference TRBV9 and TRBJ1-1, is DSGVTQTPKHLITATGQRVTLRCSPRSGDLSVYWYQQSLDQGLQFLIQYYNGEERAKGNILERFSAQQFPDLHSELNLSSLELGDSALYFCASSPGHMNTEAFFGQGTRLTVV.

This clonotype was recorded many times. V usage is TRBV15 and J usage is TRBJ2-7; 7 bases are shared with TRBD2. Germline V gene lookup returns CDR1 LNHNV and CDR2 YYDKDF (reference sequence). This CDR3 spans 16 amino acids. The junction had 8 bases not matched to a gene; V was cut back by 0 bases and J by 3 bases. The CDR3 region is CATSREAGAFVYEQYF. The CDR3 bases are TGTGCCACCAGCAGAGAGGCGGGAGCGTTCGTCTACGAGCAGTACTTC.

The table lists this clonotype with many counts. The CDR3 here is CAISEPPDRGSSNTGELFF. The CDR3 DNA is TGTGCCATCAGTGAGCCCCCGGACAGGGGTTCTTCGAACACCGGGGAGCTGTTTTTT. The gene calls are TRBV10-3 and TRBJ2-2; 9 bases line up with TRBD1. CDR1 is ENHRY and CDR2 is SYGVKD in the germline V gene. With V trimmed by 2 bases and J by 0 bases, 10 bases remained unmatched. The CDR3 has 19 residues.

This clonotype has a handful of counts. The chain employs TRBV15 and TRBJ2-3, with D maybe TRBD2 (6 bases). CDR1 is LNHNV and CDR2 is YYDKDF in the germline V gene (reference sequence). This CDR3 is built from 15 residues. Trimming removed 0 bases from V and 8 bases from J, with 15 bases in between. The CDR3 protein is CATSRDLRGSGTQYF. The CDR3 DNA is TGTGCCACCAGCAGAGATTTGCGGGGATCAGGTACGCAGTATTTT.

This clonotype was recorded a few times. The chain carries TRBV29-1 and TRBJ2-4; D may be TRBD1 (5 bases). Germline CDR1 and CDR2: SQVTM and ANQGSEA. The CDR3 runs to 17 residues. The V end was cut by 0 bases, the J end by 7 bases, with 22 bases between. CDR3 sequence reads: CSVEDKPAGFLGNIQYF. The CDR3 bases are TGCAGCGTTGAAGATAAGCCGGCAGGGTTCCTCGGGAACATTCAGTACTTC. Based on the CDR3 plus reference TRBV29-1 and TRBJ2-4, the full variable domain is SAVISQKPSRDICQRGTSLTIQCQVDSQVTMMFWYRQQPGQSLTLIATANQGSEATYESGFVIDKFPISRPNLTFSTLTVSNMSPEDSSIYLCSVEDKPAGFLGNIQYFGAGTRLSVL.

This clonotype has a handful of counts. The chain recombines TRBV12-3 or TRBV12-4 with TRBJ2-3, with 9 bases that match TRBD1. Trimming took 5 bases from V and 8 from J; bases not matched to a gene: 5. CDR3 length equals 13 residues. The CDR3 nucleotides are TGTGCCAGCAGTGCAACAGGGGGCCTTACGCAGTATTTT. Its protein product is CASSATGGLTQYF.

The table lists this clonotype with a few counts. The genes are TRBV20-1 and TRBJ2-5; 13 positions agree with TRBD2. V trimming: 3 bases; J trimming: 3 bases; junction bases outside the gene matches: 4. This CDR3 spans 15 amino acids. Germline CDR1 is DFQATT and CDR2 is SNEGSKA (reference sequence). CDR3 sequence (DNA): TGCAGTGCTAGCGGTGGACTAGCGGGGGAAGAGACCCAGTACTTC. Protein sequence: CSASGGLAGEETQYF.

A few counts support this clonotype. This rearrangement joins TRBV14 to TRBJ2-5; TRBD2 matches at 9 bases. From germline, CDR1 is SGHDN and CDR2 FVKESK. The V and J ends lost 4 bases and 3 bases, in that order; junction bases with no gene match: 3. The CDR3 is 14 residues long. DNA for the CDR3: TGTGCCAGCAGCCTCAGACTAGCGGAAGAGACCCAGTACTTC. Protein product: CASSLRLAEETQYF.

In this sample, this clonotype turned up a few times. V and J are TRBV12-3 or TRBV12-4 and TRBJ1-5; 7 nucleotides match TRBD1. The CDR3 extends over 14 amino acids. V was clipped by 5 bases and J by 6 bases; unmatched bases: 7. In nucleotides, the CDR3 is TGTGCCAGCAGTAATAGGGGGCTCGGTCAGCCCCAGCATTTT. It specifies CASSNRGLGQPQHF.

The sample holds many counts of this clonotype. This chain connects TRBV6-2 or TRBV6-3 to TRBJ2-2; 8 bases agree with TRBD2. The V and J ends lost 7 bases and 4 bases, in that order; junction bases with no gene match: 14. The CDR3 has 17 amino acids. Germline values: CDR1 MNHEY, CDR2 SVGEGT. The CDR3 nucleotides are TGTGCCAGCATTTTAACCCCGGGACTAGGGGCCACCGGGGAGCTGTTTTTT. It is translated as CASILTPGLGATGELFF.

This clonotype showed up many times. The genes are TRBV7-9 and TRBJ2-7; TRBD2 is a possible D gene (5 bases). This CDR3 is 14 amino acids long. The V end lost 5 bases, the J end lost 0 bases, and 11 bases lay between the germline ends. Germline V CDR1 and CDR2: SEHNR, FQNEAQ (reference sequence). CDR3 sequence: CASSPRGPSYEQYF. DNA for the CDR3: TGTGCCAGCAGCCCGCGAGGGCCCTCCTACGAGCAGTACTTC.

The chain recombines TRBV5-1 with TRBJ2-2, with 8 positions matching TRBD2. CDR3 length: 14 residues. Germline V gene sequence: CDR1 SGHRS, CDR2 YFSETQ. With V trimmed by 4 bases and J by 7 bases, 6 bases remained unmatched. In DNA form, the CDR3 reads TGCGCCAGCAGCCCAAGAACTAGCGGCGGGGAGCTGTTTTTT. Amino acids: CASSPRTSGGELFF.

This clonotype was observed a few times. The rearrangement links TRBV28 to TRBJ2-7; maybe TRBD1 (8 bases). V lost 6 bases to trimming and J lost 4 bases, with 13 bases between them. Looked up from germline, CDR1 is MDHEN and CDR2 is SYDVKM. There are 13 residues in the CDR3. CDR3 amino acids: CASSGQGGYEQYF. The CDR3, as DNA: TGTGCCAGCAGCGGACAGGGAGGGTACGAGCAGTACTTC.